The clone carrying this T cell receptor (beta chain) showed up just a few times. Sequenced by immunoSEQ multiplex PCR; TCRdb stores in-frame clones only, minus some. Among about 74,000 clones listed, around 90% were seen once. The germline V gene encodes CDR1 LNHDA and CDR2 SQIVND (reference sequence). The V gene end was trimmed by 6 bases and the J gene end by 2 bases; junction bases not matched to a gene: 17. The CDR3 contains 19 residues. This specimen belongs to a study of blood T cell repertoires in COVID-19. Study-wide background: Collection of acute and convalescent COVID-19 samples took place in the United States, Italy and Spain.

The receptor was derived from a human donor in a cohort sampled during active COVID-19. The genes are TRBV19 and TRBJ1-5, with 9 bases that match TRBD1. Sequencing was done on a sample of peripheral blood. For the CDR3, the DNA is TGTGCCAGTAGCATAATTCTGGACAGGGGAAACTATCGCAATCAGCCCCAGCATTTT. The encoded protein is CASSIILDRGNYRNQPQHF.